The rows below give T cell receptor beta chains drawn from one sample of a study of shared clonotypes between healthy human individuals. The table came from immunoSEQ multiplex PCR; TCRdb's copy has only in-frame clones and leaves some out. The sample holds 2 million or so clones, around 96% seen once. Sequenced material: naive CD8+ T cells sorted from blood. The source is a man younger than 30 in good health. Both conserved end residues are part of each CDR3. A D gene is named only where the DNA matches it firmly.

len,v_gene,d_gene,CDR3aa
16,TRBV5-4,TRBD2,CASSLGPSGSGDEQFF
13,TRBV27,.,CASSSSGEETQYF
16,TRBV5-5,.,CASSWGPGQLNTEAFF
15,TRBV6-5,.,CASSYSVGASDTQYF
12,TRBV6-5,.,CASSDRSYEQYF
18,TRBV7-2,TRBD2,CASTRVTSGSWNTGELFF
12,TRBV7-6,.,CASSLNGLEQFF
14,TRBV15,.,CATQRDGMNTEAFF
15,TRBV18,.,CASSPPKPDQETQYF
13,TRBV6-6,.,CASSSSLGDEQFF
15,TRBV6-6,TRBD2,CASSHVAGAYNEQFF
15,TRBV5-6,TRBD2,CASSLSGSNTETQYF
12,TRBV19,.,CASSIAAGELFF
19,TRBV29-1,TRBD2,CSVSGAGTSGSAGQETQYF
13,TRBV14,TRBD1,CASSPGTAYEQYF
18,TRBV4-1,TRBD2,CASSLRTSGLAGNNEQFF
17,TRBV7-9,TRBD1,CASSLDPGTEEFYGYTF
14,TRBV4-1,TRBD1,CASSQEDRSEEAFF
13,TRBV7-9,.,CASSSGSSYEQYF
15,TRBV2,.,CASSESRDGSYEQYF
16,TRBV4-3,TRBD2,CASSQDLTSGAYEQYF
15,TRBV2,TRBD1,CASSEGTGSSYEQYF
17,TRBV7-9,.,CASSLGYSGVWEETQYF
17,TRBV5-1,TRBD2,CASSVGLGLAGNNEQFF
14,TRBV11-1,.,CASSFSGTYNEQFF
12,TRBV13,.,CASSSKWGEQYF
13,TRBV5-1,.,CASSLGDTVEQYF
14,TRBV7-6,.,CASSPGSTLEGQFF
14,TRBV10-3,.,CAIKGGGAQETQYF